Given below is one T cell receptor beta chain in context. This clonotype was picked up a small number of times. Its antigen is not yet known. Base-call qualities are not available, and no considerably larger clone is one nucleotide away. This record comes from a study of CD4 and CD8 cells across lung adenocarcinoma regions (dated 2018 in TCRdb). Describing the broader study: The study examined intratumor heterogeneity of the T cell receptor repertoire by comparing tumor centers with tumor margins.

The CDR3 runs 15 residues from the cysteine to the phenylalanine. Only CDR3 DNA remains: 45 bases, in frame from the first base. V ends up 5 bases short and J 3 bases short, with an unmatched junction base count of 9. Looking up the germline V gene (reference sequence) yields CDR1 SEHNR and CDR2 FQNEAQ. Libraries were made using PCR. For sequencing, a HiSeq X Ten was employed. Clones were called with MiXCR by TCRdb after fastp trimmed the public reads at Q25, and only in-frame beta chains were retained. Identical CDR3 proteins give one entry, which carries the most common genes and DNA. This sample holds around 20,000 distinct CDR3 sequences; around half were observed only once. Under 35% of the sample belongs to the ten largest clones. The donors were patients who had localized lung adenocarcinoma, which is a subtype of non-small cell lung cancer. The samples were taken from the centers of localized lung adenocarcinomas. For TCR repertoire analysis, CD8+ T cells from tumor tissue were profiled separately from CD4+ T cells.

Recombination linked TRBV7-9 to TRBJ1-1, with 7 middle bases fitting TRBD1. This TCR came from a female donor with lung adenocarcinoma. The CD4 and CD8 labels of this study may be unreliable. Specimen: CD8+ T cells from the center of a lung tumor. Sample cell subset or site, as interpreted from the label and publication: tumor center region. The CDR3 region: CASSPRGGSDTEAFF. The DNA sequence is TGTGCCAGCAGCCCCAGGGGGGGGTCCGACACTGAAGCTTTCTTT.